This T cell receptor (beta chain) was obtained from a study of cytomegalovirus exposure and HLA in healthy donors (dated by TCRdb to 2016 to 2017). About the investigation overall: A later analysis indicated that the 100 to 150 validation repertoires were generated on the platform also employed for the roughly 720 repertoires of the first cohort. The aim of the study was to test whether cataloging public T cell receptors could identify signatures of past pathogen exposure. A separate validation cohort of roughly 110 different subjects was used in addition to the roughly 670-subject first cohort. To predict cytomegalovirus infection status, the study brought together high-throughput TCR immunosequencing, statistical association of individual TCRs with disease status, and machine learning.

The donors belonged to the validation cohort of over a hundred subjects, which was separate from the approximately 700-subject first cohort. The CDR3 has 15 amino acids, counting the end cysteine and phenylalanine. This entry keeps only the CDR3 DNA: 45 bases, framed from base 1. Trimming removed 4 bases from V and 1 base from J; the gene matches leave 4 bases unexplained. CDR1 and CDR2 (LNHNV, YYDKDF) derive from the germline V gene (reference sequence). Library preparation used the immunoSEQ multiplex PCR assay. On the authors' methods: A statistical classification framework was developed to diagnose cytomegalovirus status using the catalog of TCR beta chain sequences. What TCRdb holds here is the immuneACCESS table cut down to in-frame rearrangements. Part of the clones is not present; checked against another copy, under half of the missing clones reflect an unresolved V gene, and the others are unexplained. The V and J calls and clone size were taken over from that table, and D and trimming were inferred from the DNA. This sample comprises tens of thousands of clones, approximately 96% of them detected only once. The top ten clonotypes cover approximately 1% of the sample.

The paper as a whole reports these results and caveats: The classifier was reported to diagnose cytomegalovirus status with high specificity and sensitivity in both the original cohort and the validation cohort. The validation cohort had no HLA typing available for a later analysis, so co-occurrence within that cohort was assessed over all 110 or so repertoires. It was suggested by the authors that the approach could potentially be generalized to other disease states and immunological phenotypes. Subsequent analysis determined that TCRs grouped into clusters in the first cohort also showed a tendency toward co-occurrence across the approximately 120 validation repertoires, and 94% of cluster scores exceeded 0. In the study, about 150 TCR beta chains were listed as associated with cytomegalovirus. In vitro tests confirmed that three of the cytomegalovirus-associated TCR beta chains recognize cytomegalovirus antigens. Across donors, most TCR sequences were observed very rarely, whereas some public TCRs were present in many individuals.

Concerning this clone: No antigen is known for it. No base quality values were provided; no much bigger clone lies one nucleotide off.

The sample comprised PBMCs. This chain joins TRBV15 to TRBJ1-5, with 7 bases in between that match TRBD1. This TCR came from a man aged 18-30 years in good health and CMV-seronegative. The CDR3 region has the sequence CATSKGGASNQPQHF. At the DNA level, the sequence is TGTGCCACCAGCAAAGGGGGCGCGAGCAATCAGCCCCAGCATTTT.